This T cell receptor beta chain stems from a study of T cell repertoires in cytomegalovirus infection. This clonotype appeared many times. TCRdb passed the reads through MiXCR, listing each CDR3 protein once. There are roughly 630,000 distinct CDR3 sequences in the sample; roughly 24% occur only once, and roughly 8% lies in the top ten. V lost 2 bases, J lost 0 bases, and 5 bases stayed unmatched. The length of the CDR3 is 16 residues. Germline V gene sequence: CDR1 MNHEY, CDR2 SVGAGI. The sequence came from a human donor in good health (CMV status not recorded). Some clones in this sample may be carry-over from other donors' samples. Sequencing was done on a sample of CD8+ T cells from PBMCs. The chain couples TRBV6-5 to TRBJ1-2, with 8 bases fitting TRBD1. CDR3 coding DNA: TGTGCCAGCAGTTACGACCGGACAGGGCCTAACTATGGCTACACCTTC. Amino acids: CASSYDRTGPNYGYTF.